What follows describes a single T cell receptor (beta chain). This clonotype was counted only a few times. No antigen is known for it. No base quality information exists; no much larger clone differs at one position. Library prep was done by 5' RACE. A second about 7 to 11 cycle PCR used a sample-barcoded 5' primer and a J-beta primer mix. A template-switch 5' adaptor carrying 12 random nucleotides introduced a unique molecular identifier onto each TCR beta cDNA molecule. Each sample yielded at least 2.5 million CDR3-containing paired-end reads. First-strand cDNA was synthesized from all RNA with the Mint cDNA synthesis kit, primed by a TRBC-specific oligonucleotide. Following uracil-DNA glycosylase treatment, all cDNA underwent a first 18-cycle PCR with the universal primers M1SS and BC2_uni_R. Concerning the study's data processing: For normalization, 1 million high-quality reads were randomly selected from each sample, with every read carrying a distinct molecular identifier. Reads sharing molecular identifiers were discarded rather than binned into consensus sequences. MiTCR, set to a Q25 quality threshold and the strictest error-elimination algorithm, was used for CDR3 identification, clonotype clustering and error correction. A nonparametric unseen species model with Euler transformation was used to estimate a lower bound on total TCR beta diversity. TCRdb reprocessing: public reads trimmed at Q25 with fastp, clones called with MiXCR, in-frame beta chains kept. Each CDR3 protein appears once, grouped with its most common genes and DNA. The V and J calls shown here were made by TCRdb, not taken from the authors' results. The sample table shows fewer than 2 million distinct CDR3 sequences, and approximately 39% are seen once. The ten largest make up roughly 24% of the sample.

This specimen comes from a study of blood T cells in healthy people across ages (dated by TCRdb to the mid-2010s). The study in broad terms: In model experiments, template switching captured roughly one uniquely barcoded TCR beta cDNA molecule for every two T cells. Donors were grouped into four age groups: young (average 16 years), middle-aged (around 39), aged (roughly 62) and long-lived (around 80). Donors of different ages were randomly distributed across sequencing lanes to avoid experimental bias. To track age-related changes in TCR beta repertoire diversity, the study relied on deep sequencing normalized with unique cDNA molecular identifiers. Using the same blood draw, the study looked at two additional independent replicas of 1 million unique cDNA reads for two donors, one aged 18 to 30 and the other aged 80 or older.

What the authors observed across the whole study: Estimates of total diversity based on one million sequenced T cells were regarded as lower bounds and as underestimates. Compared with the aged group, the long-lived group had more naive CD4+ T cells, fewer expanded clones and increased TCR diversity, a pattern suggesting age selection. A strong correlation was found between observed TCR beta diversity and the percentage of naive T cells measured by flow cytometry. Donor CMV infection status was unknown, potentially confounding age-related changes in expanded clonotypes. Conclusive comparison of naive and antigen-experienced compartments was prevented by the profiling of bulk unsorted PBMCs. As age increased, observed TCR beta diversity per million T cells dropped in a roughly linear way, and a significant reduction was already evident by age 40.

The donors were roughly 40 Caucasian individuals from Russia, aged about 6 to 100 years, who were systemically healthy. Approximately 10 milliliters of peripheral blood were collected from each donor into EDTA-treated Vacutainer tubes. Ficoll-Paque density-gradient centrifugation was used to isolate PBMCs, with at least 6.5 million per sample. Total RNA, at least 5 micrograms per sample, was extracted from PBMCs with Trizol reagent. For every donor, flow cytometry on a PBMC aliquot measured the percentage of naive CD45RAhigh/CD27high T cells. The CDR3 numbers 13 residues from cysteine through phenylalanine. CDR3 DNA is the only sequence kept; it has 39 bases, read in frame from the first base. The germline V gene specifies MDHEN as CDR1 and SYDVKM as CDR2.

Sequencing was carried out using blood. The rearrangement combines TRBV28 with TRBJ2-4; 7 bases in the junction line up with TRBD1. The J call may be faulty, since TRBJ2-7 better matches the DNA end. This TCR was recovered from a human donor in good health. The base sequence is TGTGCCAGCATCCTGAACACAGGGGACGAGCAGTACTTC. The translation is CASILNTGDEQYF.